The present T cell receptor beta chain was sequenced within a study of vaccination effects on CD4 cells after COVID-19. Study results and limitations: Few convalescent patients and no early post-infection timepoints were included in the study.

A 10-day culture period preceded the isolation of CD4+ T cells. Subjects were given two BNT162b2 or mRNA-1273 vaccine doses. TCRdb keeps only in-frame clones here, not all; method: immunoSEQ multiplex PCR. The top ten hold 2% to 3% of the sample, which has fewer than 75,000 clones, 65% to 80% seen once. V lost 2 bases and J lost 6, with 11 bases in between. This CDR3 has 13 amino acids. Germline CDR1 is SGHNT and CDR2 is YYREEE (reference sequence). Turning to this clone: The target antigen is unknown.

This clonotype was sampled from a human donor who received a COVID-19 vaccine. The sequencing here drew on CD4+ T cells from PBMCs cultured without peptide, taken after COVID-19 vaccination. The rearrangement uses TRBV5-4 and TRBJ2-5; D unresolved. The CDR3 region is CASSFVQQKTQYF. CDR3 DNA: TGTGCCAGCAGCTTCGTCCAGCAAAAGACCCAGTACTTC.